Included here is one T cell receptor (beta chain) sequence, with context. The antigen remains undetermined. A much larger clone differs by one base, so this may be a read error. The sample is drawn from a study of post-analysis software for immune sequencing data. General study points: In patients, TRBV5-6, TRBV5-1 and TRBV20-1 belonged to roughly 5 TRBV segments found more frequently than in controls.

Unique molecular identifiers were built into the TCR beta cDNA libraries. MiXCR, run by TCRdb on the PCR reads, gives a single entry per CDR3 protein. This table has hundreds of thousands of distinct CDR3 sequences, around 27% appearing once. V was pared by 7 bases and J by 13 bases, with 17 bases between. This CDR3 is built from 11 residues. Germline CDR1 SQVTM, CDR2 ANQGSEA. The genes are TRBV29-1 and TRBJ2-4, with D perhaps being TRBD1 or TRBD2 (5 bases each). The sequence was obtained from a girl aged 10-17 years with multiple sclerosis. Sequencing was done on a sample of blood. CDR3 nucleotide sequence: TGCAGCGGCCAGGACATGCGCGGGCAGTACTTC. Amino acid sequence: CSGQDMRGQYF.